This TCR beta chain was captured in a study of shared clonotypes between healthy human individuals. General study results and limits: Clonotype sharing across a few donors was observed for around 4.5% of naive CD4 clonotypes.

This clone was seen more than once but under ten times. Its antigen is unknown. The CDR3 runs 14 residues. Between the trimmed V and J ends, which lost 7 bases and 1 base, there was a span of 13 bases. Looked up from germline, CDR1 is MNHNS and CDR2 is SASEGT. Sorted-subset replicate PCR reactions were performed with around 200 ng DNA, corresponding to tens of thousands of T cell genomes. Clones were sequenced by immunoSEQ multiplex PCR, and TCRdb holds only the in-frame ones, with some missing. The repertoire includes approximately 2.5 million clones, approximately 94% of them detected once, and over 0.12% sits in the top ten. The donors were all Caucasian adults (living in Nashville, Tennessee). Subsets obtained from CD4+ cells comprised CD45RA+ naive and CD45RA-negative memory cells.

The material sequenced was naive CD4+ T cells sorted from blood. Subset of the sample: CD45RA+ positively selected. This sequence originates from a man aged 18 to 35 in good health. V is TRBV6-1 and J is TRBJ1-1; weak D call: TRBD1 (5 bases). The CDR3 loop is CASITRDPNTEAFF. CDR3 nucleotide sequence: TGTGCCAGCATTACCCGGGACCCGAACACTGAAGCTTTCTTT.